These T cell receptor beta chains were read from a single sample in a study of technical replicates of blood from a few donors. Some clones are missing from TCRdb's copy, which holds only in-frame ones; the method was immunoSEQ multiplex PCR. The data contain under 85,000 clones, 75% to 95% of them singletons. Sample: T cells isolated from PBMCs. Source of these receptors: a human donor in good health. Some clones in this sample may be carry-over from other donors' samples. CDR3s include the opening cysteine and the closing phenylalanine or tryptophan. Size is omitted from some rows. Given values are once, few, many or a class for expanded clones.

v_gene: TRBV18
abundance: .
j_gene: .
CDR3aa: CASSPPLGVDYEQYF

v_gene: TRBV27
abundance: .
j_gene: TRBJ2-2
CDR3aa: CASRPGQANTGELFF

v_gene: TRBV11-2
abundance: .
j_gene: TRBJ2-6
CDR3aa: CASSPDSSFSGANVLTF

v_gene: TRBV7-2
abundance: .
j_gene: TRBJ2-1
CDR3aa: CASSLIGVGHEQFF

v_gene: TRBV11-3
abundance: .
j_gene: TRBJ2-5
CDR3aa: CASSFLAGGETQYF

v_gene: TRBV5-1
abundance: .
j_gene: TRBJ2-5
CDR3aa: CASSLYGAETQYF

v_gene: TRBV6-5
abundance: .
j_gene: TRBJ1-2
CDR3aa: CASGGGGVEGYTF

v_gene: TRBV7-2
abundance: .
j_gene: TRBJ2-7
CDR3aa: CASSGDSYEQYF

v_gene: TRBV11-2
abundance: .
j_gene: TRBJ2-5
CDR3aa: CASSSQLSSQETQYF

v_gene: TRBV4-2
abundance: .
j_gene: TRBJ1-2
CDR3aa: CASSQAAGTGLFQAGYTF

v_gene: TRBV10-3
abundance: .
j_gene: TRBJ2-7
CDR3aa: CAISGTDSYEQYF

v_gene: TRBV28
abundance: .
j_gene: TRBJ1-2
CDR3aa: CASSFWTITGDGYTF

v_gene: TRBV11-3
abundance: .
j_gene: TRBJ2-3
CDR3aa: CASSLVASSTDTQYF

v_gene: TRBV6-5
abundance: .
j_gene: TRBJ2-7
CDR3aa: CASSYIKGVLGEQYF

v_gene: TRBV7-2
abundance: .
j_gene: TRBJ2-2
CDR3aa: CASSRGSGRTGELFF

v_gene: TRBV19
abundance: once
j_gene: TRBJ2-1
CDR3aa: CASSIGGGLQFF

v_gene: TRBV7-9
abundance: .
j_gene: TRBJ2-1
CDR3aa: CASSPDRHGQFF

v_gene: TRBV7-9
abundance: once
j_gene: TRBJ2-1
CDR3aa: CASSLEDWLAHEQFF

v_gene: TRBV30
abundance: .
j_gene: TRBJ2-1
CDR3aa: CAWSADRGPPNEQFF

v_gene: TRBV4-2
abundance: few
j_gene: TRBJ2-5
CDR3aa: CASSQGERGEETQYF

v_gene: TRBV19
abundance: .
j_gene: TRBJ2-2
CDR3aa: CASSTRGRAGELFF

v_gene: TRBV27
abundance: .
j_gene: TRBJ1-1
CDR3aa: CASSFAAMNTEAFF

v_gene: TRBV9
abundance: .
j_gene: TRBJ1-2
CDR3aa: CASSEGWASGYTF

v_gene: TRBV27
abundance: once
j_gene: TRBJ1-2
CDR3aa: CASKEGGTGYVGYTF

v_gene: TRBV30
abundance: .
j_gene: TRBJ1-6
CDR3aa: CAWRQGYSPLHF

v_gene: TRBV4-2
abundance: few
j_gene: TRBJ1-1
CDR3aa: CASSQDGQEAFF

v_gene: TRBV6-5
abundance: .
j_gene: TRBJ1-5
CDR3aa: CASRRGLEGNQPQHF

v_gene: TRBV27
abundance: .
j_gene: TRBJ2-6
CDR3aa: CASSFRGRLPFLSSGANVLTF

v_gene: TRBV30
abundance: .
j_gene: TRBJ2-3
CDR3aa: CAWREGVVADTQYF

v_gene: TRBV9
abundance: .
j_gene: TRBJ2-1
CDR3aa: CASSETRGDYNEQFF